This T cell receptor beta chain was sequenced in a study of blood T cell repertoires in COVID-19. This CDR3 is built from 16 residues. V lost 3 bases and J lost 11; bases outside the gene matches: 15. Germline V gene data show CDR1 as SGHTA and CDR2 as FQGNSA. Assay: immunoSEQ multiplex PCR; the TCRdb copy retains only in-frame clones and omits some. In the table there are about 390,000 clones, approximately 90% of which are singletons. V usage is TRBV7-2 and J usage is TRBJ2-3; 9 nucleotides line up with TRBD2. Sequencing input: PBMCs or T cells enriched from blood (not recorded which). This sequence originates from a woman in her 50s who had recovered from COVID-19. In nucleotides, the CDR3 is TGTGCCAGCAGCTTTGGAGCGGGGGGCCTGGAGGTGGGGCAGTATTTT. This translates into CASSFGAGGLEVGQYF.